The 8 T cell receptor beta chains below come from one sample, sequenced in a study of regulatory T cells in long-lasting Graves disease. Time point specified: newly diagnosed GD, antithyroid drugs for less than 3 months. PBMC RNA was the source of the TCR library. The authors built TCR beta libraries using iRepertoire HTBI primers and Arm-PCR of CDR3 regions. TCRdb ran MiXCR on the multiplex PCR reads and lists one entry per CDR3 protein. The sample yields roughly 500,000 distinct CDR3 sequences, about 15% seen once. This sample was shared with a second study, whose subject was T cells in Graves' hyperthyroidism and ophthalmopathy.

This material consisted of peripheral blood mononuclear cells (PBMCs), taken at new diagnosis, from a patient treated with antithyroid drugs. The receptor source for this set is a woman in her fifties or sixties with Graves disease.

This clonotype was observed a few times. The CDR3 does not close with the conserved phenylalanine or tryptophan, likely indicating a read error. The chain carries TRBV20-1 and TRBJ1-6; D possibly corresponds to TRBD1 (6 bases). Trimming stripped 2 bases from V and 7 bases from J, with 15 bases between. This CDR3 region has 15 residues. Looked up from germline, CDR1 is DFQATT and CDR2 is SNEGSKA (reference sequence). The CDR3 loop reads CSARPRGLLNSPLHL. The CDR3 nucleotides read TGCAGTGCTAGACCCAGGGGATTACTAAATTCACCCCTCCACTTG.

This chain connects TRBV7-2 to TRBJ2-1, with unresolved D. Germline-derived CDR1 and CDR2 are SGHTA and FQGNSA. The CDR3 has 15 amino acids. V gave up 1 base and J gave up 1 base, with 8 bases separating them. The CDR3 is CASSLGLLSYNEQFF. The CDR3 DNA reads as TGTGCCAGCAGCTTAGGACTTCTATCCTACAATGAGCAGTTCTTC.

The chain is built from TRBV12-5 and TRBJ2-2; 8 nucleotides match TRBD1. This CDR3 spans 16 amino acids. With V trimmed by 4 bases and J by 7 bases, 11 bases remained unmatched. Germline loops: CDR1 LGHNT, CDR2 FRNRAP. CDR3 coding DNA: TGTGCTAGTGGTTGGGGGGATACAGGGGGGATCGGGGAGCTGTTTTTT. This translates into CASGWGDTGGIGELFF.

This clonotype has ten or more counts. V usage is TRBV20-1 and J usage is TRBJ1-1; perhaps TRBD1 as D (6 bases). V dropped 2 bases and J dropped 3 bases, with 13 bases sitting between them. Germline V gene sequence: CDR1 DFQATT, CDR2 SNEGSKA (reference sequence). The CDR3 runs to 14 residues. The CDR3 spells CSARIQGRYTEAFF. CDR3 nucleotide sequence: TGCAGTGCTAGAATCCAGGGGCGTTACACTGAAGCTTTCTTT.

The J gene is TRBJ1-5, the V gene TRBV19, with TRBD1 as a possible D gene (5 bases). The ends were cut back, 3 bases at V and 0 bases at J, with 24 bases in the middle. CDR1 is LNHDA, CDR2 SQIVND, per germline (reference sequence). The CDR3 length is 20 residues. The CDR3 bases are TGTGCCAGTAGTATGGGGGACGTACAATCAATACATTATAGCAATCAGCCCCAGCATTTT. It is translated as CASSMGDVQSIHYSNQPQHF. The whole variable domain, filled in from reference TRBV19 and TRBJ1-5, reads DGGITQSPKYLFRKEGQNVTLSCEQNLNHDAMYWYRQDPGQGLRLIYYSQIVNDFQKGDIAEGYSVSREKKESFPLTVTSAQKNPTAFYLCASSMGDVQSIHYSNQPQHFGDGTRLSIL.

The CDR3 protein is CSATRLGGYEQFF. The CDR3 coding sequence is TGCAGCGCCACCCGCCTCGGGGGCTACGAGCAGTTCTTC. The J gene is TRBJ2-1, the V gene TRBV29-1; D is possibly TRBD1 or TRBD2 (6 bases each). Trimming shortened V by 7 bases and J by 10 bases, and 20 bases separated the two germline ends. This CDR3 region has 13 residues. Looked up from germline, CDR1 is SQVTM and CDR2 is ANQGSEA.

This clonotype was picked up a small number of times. The chain is built from TRBV6-2 or TRBV6-3 and TRBJ2-7; unclear D gene. This CDR3 is built from 13 residues. CDR1 and CDR2 (germline): MNHEY, SVGEGT. The V end was cut by 5 bases, the J end by 6 bases, with 14 bases between. The CDR3 DNA reads as TGTGCCAGCAGTGTGTTTCCAGAGTTCGAGCAGTACTTC. Translation gives CASSVFPEFEQYF.

This clonotype was counted many times. J is TRBJ1-1 and V is TRBV27; 9 positions match TRBD1. From germline, CDR1 is MNHEY and CDR2 SMNVEV (reference sequence). Trimming removed 6 bases from V and 0 bases from J; junction bases left unmatched: 8. The CDR3 runs to 16 residues. The CDR3 DNA reads TGTGCCAGCAGACTACAGGGGGCGCGGGTGAACACTGAAGCTTTCTTT. Amino acid sequence: CASRLQGARVNTEAFF.